This T cell receptor (beta chain) came from a study of molecular identifiers for immune sequencing clone quantification. This clonotype was observed a handful of times. CDR3 length: 16 amino acids. Germline CDR1 reads SEHNR; CDR2 reads FQNEAQ (reference sequence). V was cut by 5 bases and J by 1 base, with 17 bases left in between. TCRdb reanalysed the PCR reads using MiXCR and keeps one entry per CDR3 protein. The sample has under 350,000 distinct CDR3 sequences; roughly 24% are singletons. This chain links TRBV7-9 with TRBJ2-5, with D possibly matching TRBD2 (7 bases). The receptor comes from a human donor in good health. Some libraries in this study had Jurkat cell RNA spiked in. Sequenced: naive CD8+ T cells from blood, with Jurkat cell RNA spiked in. Subset meaning: FACS-sorted CD8+CD4-CCR7+CD45RA+ naive T cells. CDR3 protein: CASSHRGAGTQETQYF. The CDR3 nucleotides read TGTGCCAGCAGCCATCGGGGGGCTGGGACCCAAGAGACCCAGTACTTC.